These 16 T cell receptor beta chains originate from one sample sequenced in a study of shared clonotypes between healthy human individuals. CD8 cells regarded as naive lacked CD45RO, were positively chosen for CCR7, and omitted terminally differentiated effector memory CD45RA+ cells. This table comes from immunoSEQ multiplex PCR, and its TCRdb copy is limited to in-frame clones, with some not included. The sample gives hundreds of thousands of clones, approximately 95% of which show up once; approximately 0.11% is in the top ten. Sequencing was performed on naive CD8+ T cells sorted from blood. The receptor source for this set is a woman aged 25 to 39 in good health.

V and J are TRBV27 and TRBJ2-7; the D is unclear. V lost 2 bases to trimming and J lost 4 bases, with 12 bases between them. The CDR3 runs 14 residues. Germline-derived CDR1 and CDR2 are MNHEY and SMNVEV (reference sequence). The CDR3 DNA follows: TGTGCCAGCAGTTTAAAATCGAAGTTTTACGAGCAGTACTTC. It encodes CASSLKSKFYEQYF.

The V call is TRBV6-5, the J call TRBJ2-5, with D uncertain. Germline assignment: CDR1 MNHEY and CDR2 SVGAGI. This CDR3 spans 14 amino acids. V dropped 0 bases and J dropped 3 bases, with 8 bases sitting between them. The CDR3, as DNA: TGTGCCAGCAGTTACTCGATAGCAGAAGAGACCCAGTACTTC. Protein product: CASSYSIAEETQYF.

The rearrangement joins TRBV28 to TRBJ2-7; 9 nucleotides match TRBD1. Trimming removed 4 bases from V and 6 bases from J; junction bases left unmatched: 7. This CDR3 is 14 amino acids long. Germline V CDR1 and CDR2: MDHEN, SYDVKM. The CDR3 region has the DNA TGTGCCAGCAGTTCCACAGGGGGCAGGCGCGAGCAGTACTTC. This sequence encodes CASSSTGGRREQYF.

The genes are TRBV5-6 and TRBJ2-7; no definite D call. Trimming stripped 2 bases from V and 0 bases from J, with 15 bases between. CDR1 SGHDT and CDR2 YYEEEE come from the germline V gene. CDR3 length: 16 amino acids. The CDR3 region has the DNA TGTGCCAGCAGCTTCACAAGCGCTGCAAGCTCCTACGAGCAGTACTTC. Translation: CASSFTSAASSYEQYF.

The CDR3 protein is CATSRADGTEAFF. The CDR3 DNA sequence: TGTGCCACCAGCAGAGCTGATGGCACTGAAGCTTTCTTT. The chain couples TRBV15 to TRBJ1-1; D unclear. Trimming took 1 base from V and 4 from J, leaving 7 bases between them. The length of the CDR3 is 13 residues. Germline CDR1 is LNHNV and CDR2 is YYDKDF (reference sequence).

The rearrangement joins TRBV27 to TRBJ2-5, with TRBD1 matching 8 bases. Losses at the gene ends were 5 bases for V and 2 bases for J; bases not matched to a gene: 13. This CDR3 has 17 amino acids. Germline loops: CDR1 MNHEY, CDR2 SMNVEV (reference sequence). The CDR3, as DNA: TGTGCCAGCAGTCCGCGAACACCCGACAGGGGTCAAGAGACCCAGTACTTC. It yields the protein CASSPRTPDRGQETQYF.

The J gene is TRBJ1-1, the V gene TRBV29-1, with D unresolved. Germline CDR1 SQVTM, CDR2 ANQGSEA. V lost 6 bases, J lost 8 bases, and 10 bases lay in between. The CDR3 covers 10 residues. CDR3 coding DNA: TGCAGCGTGGATACAGCAGAAGCTTTCTTT. Amino acid sequence: CSVDTAEAFF.

V is TRBV5-6 and J is TRBJ2-2; D call uncertain. This CDR3 contains 12 residues. The V end lost 0 bases, the J end lost 7 bases, and 4 bases lay between the germline ends. Germline V gives CDR1 SGHDT, CDR2 YYEEEE. The CDR3: CASSLDVGELFF. CDR3 coding DNA: TGTGCCAGCAGCTTGGACGTCGGGGAGCTGTTTTTT.

The CDR3 nucleotides read TGCAGCGTTGCGACAGGGGACGAGCAGTACTTC. This gives the protein CSVATGDEQYF. V and J are TRBV29-1 and TRBJ2-7; 8 bases align to TRBD1. V lost 4 bases, J lost 5 bases, and 1 base stayed unmatched. Germline CDR1 and CDR2: SQVTM and ANQGSEA. CDR3 length: 11 amino acids.

The rearrangement links TRBV11-2 to TRBJ2-7; D is uncertain. This CDR3 spans 15 amino acids. Germline V gives CDR1 SGHAT, CDR2 FQNNGV. V was shortened by 4 bases and J by 3 bases, with 16 bases between the two germline ends. CDR3 in DNA: TGTGCCAGCAGCTCAGCAAACGGCACGTTCTACGAGCAGTACTTC. Protein sequence: CASSSANGTFYEQYF.

The chain links TRBV6-5 to TRBJ2-5; D not resolved. Per germline, CDR1 MNHEY and CDR2 SVGAGI. V was trimmed by 7 bases and J by 3 bases, leaving 18 bases between them. This CDR3 spans 15 amino acids. The CDR3 is CASIYLPLQKETQYF. Written as DNA, the CDR3 is TGTGCCAGCATCTACCTGCCGCTTCAAAAAGAGACCCAGTACTTC.

The chain uses TRBV6-1 and TRBJ2-7; D is uncertain. V was cut by 3 bases and J by 4 bases, with 16 bases left in between. This CDR3 spans 15 amino acids. Germline V gives CDR1 MNHNS, CDR2 SASEGT. The CDR3 loop is CASSDPQSSMYEQYF. CDR3 DNA sequence: TGTGCCAGCAGTGACCCACAGAGCTCCATGTACGAGCAGTACTTC.

The rearrangement joins TRBV19 to TRBJ2-1; D remains unclear. Trimming took 5 bases from V and 15 from J, leaving 14 bases between them. The CDR3 length is 11 residues. Germline CDR1 LNHDA, CDR2 SQIVND (reference sequence). CDR3 sequence reads: CASSLGTTLFF. The CDR3 DNA sequence: TGTGCCAGTAGTCTAGGAACCACCCTGTTCTTC.

This clone was seen more than once but under ten times. The chain recombines TRBV23-1 with TRBJ1-5; maybe TRBD1 (5 bases). TRBV23-1 is annotated as an ORF whose role is uncertain. V was pared by 1 base and J by 7 bases, with 14 bases between. This CDR3 spans 15 amino acids. The CDR3 sequence is CASSQLPGTGQPQHF. Written as DNA, the CDR3 is TGCGCCAGCAGTCAATTGCCGGGGACTGGCCAGCCCCAGCATTTT.

The chain carries TRBV5-6 and TRBJ2-7; D could derive from TRBD1 or TRBD2 (5 bases each). The V end lost 0 bases, the J end lost 0 bases, and 13 bases lay between the germline ends. Germline loops: CDR1 SGHDT, CDR2 YYEEEE. The CDR3 has 16 residues. The CDR3 loop is CASSLGLGTHSYEQYF. CDR3 DNA sequence: TGTGCCAGCAGCTTGGGGCTAGGGACGCACTCCTACGAGCAGTACTTC.

The chain recombines TRBV4-1 with TRBJ2-7; D remains unclear. Deletions cut 4 bases from V and 4 bases from J, with 11 bases between. The germline gives CDR1 MGHRA, CDR2 YSYEKL. The CDR3 contains 13 residues. The CDR3 loop is CASSLRGGYEQYF. CDR3 coding DNA: TGCGCCAGCAGCCTTAGAGGTGGGTACGAGCAGTACTTC.